The rows below give T cell receptor beta chains drawn from one sample of a study of CD8 T cells in ankylosing spondylitis. TCRdb re-derived calls from the 5' RACE reads in MiXCR, one entry per CDR3 protein. Counted here are about 390,000 distinct CDR3 sequences, about 20% occurring once; the ten biggest clones make up roughly a sixth. Sequenced sample: blood, either unsorted or a sorted T cell fraction (not recorded which). These receptors were obtained from a male donor with ankylosing spondylitis. The CDR3 runs from the conserved cysteine through the conserved F or W. Each record gives: D gene, J gene, V gene, CDR3 protein. A D gene is named only where the DNA matches it firmly.

D: -
J: TRBJ2-2
V: TRBV2
CDR3: CASSELWAGELFF

D: -
J: TRBJ2-1
V: TRBV7-9
CDR3: CASSPRGSSYNEQFF

D: -
J: TRBJ2-1
V: TRBV10-3
CDR3: CATLKNGDTHTFF

D: -
J: TRBJ1-5
V: TRBV7-2
CDR3: CASSLVRSEQPQHF

D: TRBD2
J: TRBJ2-1
V: TRBV10-3
CDR3: CATASGDSYNEQFF

D: TRBD1
J: TRBJ2-2
V: TRBV28
CDR3: CASSFWTGANTGELFF

D: -
J: TRBJ2-5
V: TRBV29-1
CDR3: CSVERAETQYF

D: -
J: TRBJ2-7
V: TRBV7-2
CDR3: CASSLGLEPYEQYF

D: -
J: TRBJ1-2
V: TRBV12-3/TRBV12-4
CDR3: CASSKFARDGYTF

D: -
J: TRBJ2-7
V: TRBV5-1
CDR3: CASSLLEGEQYF

D: -
J: TRBJ1-2
V: TRBV4-3
CDR3: CASSQELPSYGYTF

D: -
J: TRBJ2-1
V: TRBV5-1
CDR3: CASLRAGSGYNEQFF

D: TRBD1
J: TRBJ2-3
V: TRBV29-1
CDR3: CSVARGQNGADTQYF

D: TRBD1
J: TRBJ2-1
V: TRBV5-6
CDR3: CASSTYGTGGDFFTYNEQFF

D: TRBD1
J: TRBJ1-5
V: TRBV20-1
CDR3: CSATPPGQRDQPQHF

D: -
J: TRBJ1-6
V: TRBV7-2
CDR3: CASSLGRGRDSPLHF

D: TRBD1
J: TRBJ2-7
V: TRBV28
CDR3: CASSSPRDRGGEQYF

D: -
J: TRBJ1-1
V: TRBV4-1
CDR3: CASSQETRNTEAFF

D: TRBD1
J: TRBJ2-1
V: TRBV20-1
CDR3: CSARVPNRGEQFF

D: -
J: TRBJ2-7
V: TRBV7-2
CDR3: CASSLIGRTEFEQYF

D: TRBD1
J: TRBJ2-7
V: TRBV5-1
CDR3: CASSDLTGASEQYF

D: TRBD2
J: TRBJ2-1
V: TRBV5-1
CDR3: CASSLVARGVTNEQFF

D: -
J: TRBJ1-4
V: TRBV20-1
CDR3: CSARGQDGEKLFF

D: TRBD1
J: TRBJ2-3
V: TRBV28
CDR3: CASRLSSTGRSTDTQYF

D: -
J: TRBJ2-7
V: TRBV20-1
CDR3: CSARDHLGTLDEQYF